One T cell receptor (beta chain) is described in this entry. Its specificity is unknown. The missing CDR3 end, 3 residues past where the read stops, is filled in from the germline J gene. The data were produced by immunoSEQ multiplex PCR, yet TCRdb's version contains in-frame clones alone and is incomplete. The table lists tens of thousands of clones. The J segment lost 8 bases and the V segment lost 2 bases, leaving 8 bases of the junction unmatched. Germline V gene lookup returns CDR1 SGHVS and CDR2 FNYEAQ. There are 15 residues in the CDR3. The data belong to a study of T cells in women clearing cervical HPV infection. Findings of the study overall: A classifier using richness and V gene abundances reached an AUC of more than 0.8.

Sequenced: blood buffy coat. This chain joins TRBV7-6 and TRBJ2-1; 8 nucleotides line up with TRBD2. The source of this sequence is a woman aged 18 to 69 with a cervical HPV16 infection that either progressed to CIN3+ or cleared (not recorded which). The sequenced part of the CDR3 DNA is TGTGCCAGCAGCTTAAAAACGGGCGGGGGGTATGAG. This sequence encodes CASSLKTGGGYE. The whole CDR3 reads CASSLKTGGGYEQFF. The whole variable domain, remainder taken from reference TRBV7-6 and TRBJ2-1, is GAGVSQSPRYKVTKRGQDVALRCDPISGHVSLYWYRQALGQGPEFLTYFNYEAQQDKSGLPNDRFSAERPEGSISTLTIQRTEQRDSAMYRCASSLKTGGGYEQFFGPGTRLTVL.